These 2 T cell receptor beta chains share one sample of origin, sequenced in a study of glioma-infiltrating T cells. TCR alpha and beta CDR3 regions were amplified from RNA using iRepertoire nested multiplex PCR. TCRdb recomputed calls from the multiplex PCR reads with MiXCR, one row per CDR3 protein. The sample holds approximately 140,000 distinct CDR3 sequences; around 25% are singletons and the top ten take roughly a quarter. Sequenced material: glioma tissue, nonneoplastic brain tissue, or PBMCs (not recorded which). These TCRs come from a human donor with low-grade glioma or glioblastoma, undergoing nonglioma brain surgery, or in good health (not recorded which).

The rearrangement links TRBV24-1 to TRBJ1-2; D not resolved. The ends were cut back, 4 bases at V and 8 bases at J, with 10 bases in the middle. Looked up from germline, CDR1 is KGHDR and CDR2 is SFDVKD. This CDR3 spans 12 amino acids. The CDR3 loop reads CATSEEGTGYTF. CDR3 nucleotide sequence: TGTGCCACCAGTGAGGAAGGTACGGGCTACACCTTC.

This clonotype was counted between two and nine times. The gene calls are TRBV19 and TRBJ2-3; the D call may be TRBD1 or TRBD2 (5 bases each). V lost 8 bases and J lost 0, with 12 bases in between. The CDR3 sequence is 14 residues long. Looked up from germline, CDR1 is LNHDA and CDR2 is SQIVND (reference sequence). CDR3 DNA: TGTGCCAGTTGTCGGGGCGGCAGCACAGATACGCAGTATTTT. It codes for CASCRGGSTDTQYF.